This passage covers 19 T cell receptor beta chains from one sample sequenced in a study of T cell responses to AZD1222 COVID-19 vaccine. This table comes from immunoSEQ multiplex PCR, and its TCRdb copy is limited to in-frame clones, with some not included. The table lists 100,000 to 150,000 clones, approximately 83% of them singletons. Sample: peripheral blood, taken on day 0 of AZD1222 vaccination. All receptors derive from an adult in good health.

V is TRBV30 and J is TRBJ2-5; 9 nucleotides agree with TRBD2. The CDR3 has 13 residues. V shed 6 bases, J shed 5 bases, and the junction held 7 bases outside the gene matches. The germline V gene encodes CDR1 GTSNPN and CDR2 SVGIG (reference sequence). The CDR3 region is CACSVAGVETQYF. CDR3 in DNA: TGTGCCTGCTCGGTAGCGGGAGTGGAGACCCAGTACTTC.

The chain is built from TRBV3-1 (or the pseudogene TRBV3-2) and TRBJ2-7; D gene unclear. V was pared by 1 base and J by 2 bases, with 9 bases between. This CDR3 is built from 14 residues. The V gene's germline CDR1 is LGHDT and CDR2 YNNKEL (reference sequence). The CDR3 here is CASSQVDPPYEQYF. CDR3 sequence (DNA): TGTGCCAGCAGCCAAGTGGACCCCCCCTACGAGCAGTACTTC.

The V call is TRBV19, the J call TRBJ1-4; unclear D gene. Germline assignment: CDR1 LNHDA and CDR2 SQIVND (reference sequence). The length of the CDR3 is 12 residues. Trimming took 7 bases from V and 8 from J, leaving 11 bases between them. CDR3 bases: TGTGCCAGTAATGACCTGGAGGAAAAACTGTTTTTT. Encoded protein: CASNDLEEKLFF.

The CDR3 DNA reads TGTGCCACCAGTTCCATACCGGACAGCTCAGATACGCAGTATTTT. This encodes CATSSIPDSSDTQYF. The rearrangement uses TRBV24-1 and TRBJ2-3, with D possibly matching TRBD1 (6 bases). V gave up 6 bases and J gave up 4 bases, with 16 bases separating them. The V gene's germline CDR1 is KGHDR and CDR2 SFDVKD. This CDR3 is 15 amino acids long.

V is TRBV11-2 and J is TRBJ2-5; 8 positions agree with TRBD1. V shed 5 bases and J 1 base; nucleotides not matched to a gene: 9. CDR3 length: 16 residues. Germline lookup yields CDR1 SGHAT and CDR2 FQNNGV. CDR3 in amino acids: CASSPGQGFFQETQYF. In nucleotides, the CDR3 is TGTGCCAGCAGCCCTGGACAGGGCTTCTTCCAAGAGACCCAGTACTTC.

In this sample, this clone turned up once. The CDR3 region is CASSSMQGGPGWNEQFF. In DNA, the CDR3 is TGTGCCAGCAGTAGCATGCAGGGAGGGCCCGGGTGGAATGAGCAGTTCTTC. This chain joins TRBV27 and TRBJ2-1; 7 bases are a match to TRBD2. This CDR3 is built from 17 residues. The germline gives CDR1 MNHEY, CDR2 SMNVEV (reference sequence). J gave up 7 bases and V 5 bases, and 17 bases lay outside the gene matches.

CDR3 in DNA: TGTGCCAGCAGTTTAGCGGGGAGAACGAACACCGGGGAGCTGTTTTTT. Its translation: CASSLAGRTNTGELFF. The gene calls are TRBV28 and TRBJ2-2; D perhaps matches TRBD2 (6 bases). The V end lost 2 bases, the J end lost 0 bases, and 10 bases lay between the germline ends. The CDR3 spans 16 residues. CDR1 is MDHEN and CDR2 is SYDVKM in the germline V gene.

The chain has TRBV29-1 and TRBJ2-1; TRBD2 is a possible D gene (6 bases). The length of the CDR3 is 12 residues. Germline V gene sequence: CDR1 SQVTM, CDR2 ANQGSEA. Deletions cut 7 bases from V and 10 bases from J, with 17 bases between. CDR3 loop: CSGGERADEQFF. Written as DNA, the CDR3 is TGCAGCGGGGGGGAGCGGGCTGACGAGCAGTTCTTC.

The chain combines TRBV6-7 with TRBJ1-2; the D gene is possibly TRBD1 (6 bases). TRBV6-7 is noted as an ORF with a role that remains uncertain. V lost 7 bases, J lost 6 bases, and 12 bases lay in between. This CDR3 is 12 amino acids long. The CDR3 loop reads CASTRGGDGYTF. The CDR3 nucleotides read TGTGCCAGCACCAGGGGAGGGGATGGCTACACCTTC.

The chain couples TRBV27 to TRBJ2-2; a possible D gene is TRBD2 (5 bases). CDR1 and CDR2 (germline): MNHEY, SMNVEV (reference sequence). Trimming took 8 bases from V and 5 from J, leaving 6 bases between them. The length of the CDR3 is 11 residues. CDR3 nucleotide sequence: TGTGCCAGCCCGGGAACCGGGGAGCTGTTTTTT. Its protein product is CASPGTGELFF.

The chain combines TRBV6-2 or TRBV6-3 with TRBJ1-2; D is unclear. The CDR3 is made up of 11 amino acids. Trimming shortened V by 4 bases and J by 5 bases, and 5 bases separated the two germline ends. The germline gives CDR1 MNHEY, CDR2 SVGEGT. CDR3 sequence (DNA): TGTGCCAGCAGTTTCGGGTATGGCTACACCTTC. This encodes CASSFGYGYTF.

This chain connects TRBV29-1 to TRBJ1-2; 7 nucleotides agree with TRBD1. The V and J ends lost 7 bases and 4 bases, in that order; junction bases with no gene match: 9. Germline CDR1 reads SQVTM; CDR2 reads ANQGSEA. There are 13 residues in the CDR3. The CDR3, as DNA: TGCAGCGGTTCGCAGGGGGTGGGCTATGGCTACACCTTC. This codes for CSGSQGVGYGYTF. The full variable domain, its missing parts supplied by reference TRBV29-1 and TRBJ1-2, is SAVISQKPSRDICQRGTSLTIQCQVDSQVTMMFWYRQQPGQSLTLIATANQGSEATYESGFVIDKFPISRPNLTFSTLTVSNMSPEDSSIYLCSGSQGVGYGYTFGSGTRLTVV.

In this sample, this clone turned up once. The V call is TRBV6-4, the J call TRBJ2-1, with a tentative D call TRBD1 (5 bases). The ends were cut back, 6 bases at V and 8 bases at J, with 20 bases in the middle. Germline V lookup: CDR1 MRHNA, CDR2 SNTAGT. The CDR3 length is 15 residues. Here the CDR3 reads CASSPSVGASDEQFF. The CDR3 nucleotides read TGTGCCAGCAGCCCATCAGTAGGGGCGTCCGATGAGCAGTTCTTC.

The genes are TRBV18 and TRBJ2-3; perhaps TRBD2 as D (5 bases). The length of the CDR3 is 16 residues. Germline CDR1 KGHSH, CDR2 LQKENI. Trimming shortened V by 0 bases and J by 1 base, and 11 bases separated the two germline ends. This CDR3 reads CASSPPSGLGTDTQYF. In nucleotides, the CDR3 is TGTGCCAGCTCACCACCGTCGGGGTTAGGCACAGATACGCAGTATTTT. The whole variable domain, remainder taken from reference TRBV18 and TRBJ2-3, is NAGVMQNPRHLVRRRGQEARLRCSPMKGHSHVYWYRQLPEEGLKFMVYLQKENIIDESGMPKERFSAEFPKEGPSILRIQQVVRGDSAAYFCASSPPSGLGTDTQYFGPGTRLTVL.

This CDR3 reads CASSQGLTLAKNIQYF. CDR3 nucleotides: TGCGCCAGCAGCCAAGGTCTAACACTAGCCAAAAACATTCAGTACTTC. The chain employs TRBV4-3 and TRBJ2-4, with D hard to call. The CDR3 is made up of 16 amino acids. Germline CDR1 is LGHNA and CDR2 is YSLEER. V was cut by 1 base and J by 0 bases, with 10 bases left in between.

V is TRBV11-2 and J is TRBJ2-5; 7 bases fit TRBD2. The CDR3 spans 15 residues. Germline V lookup: CDR1 SGHAT, CDR2 FQNNGV. Germline trimming cut 1 base from V and 4 bases from J; bases unmatched to any gene: 6. CDR3 sequence reads: CASSLGGGGPETQYF. In DNA, the CDR3 is TGTGCCAGCAGCTTAGGTGGGGGGGGTCCAGAGACCCAGTACTTC.

This chain joins TRBV9 and TRBJ2-2; a weak D match, TRBD1 (6 bases). Per the germline V gene, CDR1 is SGDLS and CDR2 is YYNGEE. The CDR3 has 14 residues. The V and J ends lost 7 bases and 3 bases respectively, with 13 bases between them. In DNA, the CDR3 is TGTGCCAGCGACGGGTCAGGGGACACCGGGGAGCTGTTTTTT. Translated: CASDGSGDTGELFF. The complete variable domain, with remaining parts taken from reference TRBV9 and TRBJ2-2, reads DSGVTQTPKHLITATGQRVTLRCSPRSGDLSVYWYQQSLDQGLQFLIQYYNGEERAKGNILERFSAQQFPDLHSELNLSSLELGDSALYFCASDGSGDTGELFFGEGSRLTVL.

The genes are TRBV6-2 or TRBV6-3 and TRBJ2-1, with 11 bases matching TRBD2. Germline assignment: CDR1 MNHEY and CDR2 SVGEGT. The CDR3 contains 17 residues. V trimming: 5 bases; J trimming: 5 bases; junction bases outside the gene matches: 11. The CDR3 DNA reads as TGTGCCAGCAGTGGGGCAATGGCTAGCGGGAGGAACAATGAGCAGTTCTTC. It specifies CASSGAMASGRNNEQFF.

The chain has TRBV5-5 and TRBJ1-5; 8 nucleotides line up with TRBD1. CDR3 length: 16 residues. The V gene end was trimmed by 4 bases and the J gene end by 2 bases; junction bases not matched to a gene: 8. Germline V lookup: CDR1 SGHKS, CDR2 YYEKEE (reference sequence). Here the CDR3 reads CASSRQGPLGNQPQHF. The CDR3 coding sequence is TGTGCCAGCAGCCGACAGGGGCCGCTAGGCAATCAGCCCCAGCATTTT.